Listed here are 4 T cell receptor beta chains from one sample, sequenced in a study of cytomegalovirus exposure and HLA in healthy donors. PCR amplification relied on 60 Vbeta primers (plus 13 Jbeta primers). Clones were read by immunoSEQ multiplex PCR, and TCRdb kept only the in-frame ones, dropping some. In the table there are some 100,000 clones, around 68% of which are singletons. Specimen: PBMCs. The receptors come from a woman in her forties or fifties in good health and CMV-seropositive.

The genes are TRBV14 and TRBJ1-2, with TRBD1 as a possible D gene (6 bases). Per germline, CDR1 SGHDN and CDR2 FVKESK. This CDR3 is 12 amino acids long. Trimming cost V 3 bases and J 8 bases, with 10 bases left between them. DNA for the CDR3: TGTGCCAGCAGCCAGTACAGGGAAGGCTACACCTTC. Its protein is CASSQYREGYTF. Based on the CDR3 plus reference TRBV14 and TRBJ1-2, the full variable domain is EAGVTQFPSHSVIEKGQTVTLRCDPISGHDNLYWYRRVMGKEIKFLLHFVKESKQDESGMPNNRFLAERTGGTYSTLKVQPAELEDSGVYFCASSQYREGYTFGSGTRLTVV.

The V and J genes are TRBV9 and TRBJ2-2, with 9 nucleotides matching TRBD1. Germline CDR1 reads SGDLS; CDR2 reads YYNGEE. Losses at the gene ends were 3 bases for V and 5 bases for J; bases not matched to a gene: 5. The CDR3 totals 15 residues. This CDR3 is CASSGWDRVTGELFF. In DNA form, the CDR3 reads TGTGCCAGCAGCGGATGGGACAGGGTAACCGGGGAGCTGTTTTTT.

As to this clone: One junction end does not reproduce the germline sequence, and a read error may be involved. The same CDR3 also results from other DNA sequences found in this sample. CDR3 nucleotide sequence: TGCGCCAGCAGCTTAGGCAGGACTGATGGCTACACCTTC. It codes for CASSLGRTDGYTF. This chain joins TRBV7-9 and TRBJ1-2, with D uncertain. The CDR3 is 13 amino acids. Looked up from germline, CDR1 is SEHNR and CDR2 is FQNEAQ (reference sequence).

The chain links TRBV5-8 to TRBJ1-2, with a tentative D call TRBD1 (5 bases). V was trimmed by 0 bases and J by 0 bases, leaving 6 bases between them. The V gene's germline CDR1 is SGHTS and CDR2 YDEGEE. The CDR3 has 14 amino acids. CDR3 region: CASSLGTPNYGYTF. The CDR3 nucleotides read TGTGCCAGCAGCTTGGGGACACCTAACTATGGCTACACCTTC.